The present T cell receptor (beta chain) was sequenced within a study of cytomegalovirus exposure and HLA in healthy donors. The PCR contained 60 Vbeta and 13 Jbeta primers. Sequencing used immunoSEQ multiplex PCR; TCRdb keeps in-frame clones, though not all of them. This table holds tens of thousands of clones, just over 65% found once. The V gene's germline CDR1 is SGHRS and CDR2 YFSETQ. The length of the CDR3 is 15 residues. Trimming took 6 bases from V and 4 from J, leaving 18 bases between them. The rearrangement joins TRBV5-1 to TRBJ2-3; TRBD1 is a possible D gene (5 bases). The origin of this receptor is a woman aged 25 to 39 in good health and CMV-seronegative. Specimen: PBMCs. The CDR3 DNA reads TGCGCCAGCACCCCGGGCAGGGTTGGGGCAGATACGCAGTATTTT. Its protein is CASTPGRVGADTQYF.